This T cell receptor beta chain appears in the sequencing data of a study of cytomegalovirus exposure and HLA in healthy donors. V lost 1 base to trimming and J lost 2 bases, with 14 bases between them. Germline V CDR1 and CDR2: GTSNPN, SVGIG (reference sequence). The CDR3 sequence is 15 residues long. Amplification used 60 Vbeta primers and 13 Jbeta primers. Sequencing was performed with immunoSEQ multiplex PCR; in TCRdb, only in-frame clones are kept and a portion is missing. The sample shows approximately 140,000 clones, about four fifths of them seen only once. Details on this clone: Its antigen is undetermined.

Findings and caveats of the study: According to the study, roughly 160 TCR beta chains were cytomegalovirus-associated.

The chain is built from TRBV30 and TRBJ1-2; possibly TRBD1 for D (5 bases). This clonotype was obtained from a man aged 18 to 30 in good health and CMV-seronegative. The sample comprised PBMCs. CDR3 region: CAWSGPVGGNYGYTF. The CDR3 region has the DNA TGTGCCTGGAGTGGGCCCGTCGGGGGAAACTATGGCTACACCTTC.